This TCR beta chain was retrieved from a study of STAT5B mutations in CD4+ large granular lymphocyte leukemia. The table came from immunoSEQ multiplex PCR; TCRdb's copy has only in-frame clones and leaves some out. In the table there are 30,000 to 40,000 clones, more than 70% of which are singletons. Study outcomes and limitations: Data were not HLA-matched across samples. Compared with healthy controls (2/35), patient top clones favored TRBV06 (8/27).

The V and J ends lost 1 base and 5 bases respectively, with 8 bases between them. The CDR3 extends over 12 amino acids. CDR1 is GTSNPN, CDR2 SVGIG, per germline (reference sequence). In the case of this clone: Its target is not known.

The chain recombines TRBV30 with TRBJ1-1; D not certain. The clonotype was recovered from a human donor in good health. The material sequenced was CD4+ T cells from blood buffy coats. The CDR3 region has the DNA TGTGCCTGGAGTGAGGTGGTTACTGAAGCTTTCTTT. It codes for CAWSEVVTEAFF.